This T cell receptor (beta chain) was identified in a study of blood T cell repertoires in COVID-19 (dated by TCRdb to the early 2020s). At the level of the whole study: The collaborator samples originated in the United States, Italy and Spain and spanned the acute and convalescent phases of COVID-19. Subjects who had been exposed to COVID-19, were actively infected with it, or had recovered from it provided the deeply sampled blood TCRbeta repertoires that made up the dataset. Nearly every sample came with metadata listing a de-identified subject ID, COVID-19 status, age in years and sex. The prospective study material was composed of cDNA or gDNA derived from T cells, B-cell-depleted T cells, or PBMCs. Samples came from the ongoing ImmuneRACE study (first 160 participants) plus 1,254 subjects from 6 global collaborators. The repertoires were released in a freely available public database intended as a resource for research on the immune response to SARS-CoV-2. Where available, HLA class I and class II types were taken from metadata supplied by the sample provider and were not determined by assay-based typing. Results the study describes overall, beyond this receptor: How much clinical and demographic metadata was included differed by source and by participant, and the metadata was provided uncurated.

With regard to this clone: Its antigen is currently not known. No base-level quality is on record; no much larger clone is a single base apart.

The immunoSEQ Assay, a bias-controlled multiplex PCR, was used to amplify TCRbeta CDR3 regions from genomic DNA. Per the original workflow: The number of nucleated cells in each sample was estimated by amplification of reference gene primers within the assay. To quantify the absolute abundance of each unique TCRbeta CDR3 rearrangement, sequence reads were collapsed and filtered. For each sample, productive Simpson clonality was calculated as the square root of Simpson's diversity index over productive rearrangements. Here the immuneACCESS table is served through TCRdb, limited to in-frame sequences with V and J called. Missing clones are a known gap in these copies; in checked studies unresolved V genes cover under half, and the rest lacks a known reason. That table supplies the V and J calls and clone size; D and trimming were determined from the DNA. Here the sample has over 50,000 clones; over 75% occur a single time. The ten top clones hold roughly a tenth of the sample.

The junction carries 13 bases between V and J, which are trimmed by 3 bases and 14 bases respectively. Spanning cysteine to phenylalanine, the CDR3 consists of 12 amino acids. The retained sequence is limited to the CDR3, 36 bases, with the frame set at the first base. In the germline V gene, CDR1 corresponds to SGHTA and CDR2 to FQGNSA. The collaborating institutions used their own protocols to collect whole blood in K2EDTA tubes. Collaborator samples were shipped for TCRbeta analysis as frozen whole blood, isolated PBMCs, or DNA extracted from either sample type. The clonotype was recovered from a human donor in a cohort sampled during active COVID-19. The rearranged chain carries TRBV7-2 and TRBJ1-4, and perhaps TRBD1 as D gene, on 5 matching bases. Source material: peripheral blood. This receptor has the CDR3 CASSLFAGRLFF. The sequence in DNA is TGTGCCAGCAGCTTGTTCGCGGGACGGCTGTTTTTT. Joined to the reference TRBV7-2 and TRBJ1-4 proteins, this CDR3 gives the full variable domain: GAGVSQSPSNKVTEKGKDVELRCDPISGHTALYWYRQSLGQGLEFLIYFQGNSAPDKSGLPSDRFSAERTGGSVSTLTIQRTQQEDSAVYLCASSLFAGRLFFGSGTQLSVL.